These 10 T cell receptor beta chains were all obtained from the same sample, sequenced in a study of post-analysis software for immune sequencing data. Presence of unique molecular identifiers characterized the TCR beta cDNA libraries. TCRdb redid the calling of the PCR reads with MiXCR, one entry per CDR3 protein. The table has hundreds of thousands of distinct CDR3 sequences, just under 30% seen once. These TCRs' antigens remain unknown. General study findings and limits: When patients were compared with controls, 5 or 6 TRBV segments were more frequent, TRBV5-6, TRBV5-1 and TRBV20-1 among them.

The specimen sequenced was blood. These receptor sequences come from a girl between 5 and 17 years old with multiple sclerosis.

Here the CDR3 DNA reads TGTGCCAGCAGTTATAAGGGTAGCGGGAGGCCGCAAGAGCAGTACTTC. Protein: CASSYKGSGRPQEQYF. The chain employs TRBV6-6 and TRBJ2-5, with TRBD2 matching over 10 bases. The J segment lost 11 bases and the V segment lost 3 bases, leaving 15 bases of the junction unmatched. CDR1 and CDR2 (germline): MNHNY, SVGAGI (reference sequence). This CDR3 has 16 amino acids.

This rearrangement joins TRBV15 to TRBJ2-3; TRBD2 matches at 9 bases. Germline CDR1 and CDR2: LNHNV and YYDKDF (reference sequence). The J segment lost 7 bases and the V segment lost 0 bases, leaving 11 bases of the junction unmatched. The CDR3 spans 17 residues. Written as DNA, the CDR3 is TGTGCCACCAGCAGAGATCAGTCCAGCGGGAGGAGCAATACGCAGTATTTT. This codes for CATSRDQSSGRSNTQYF.

This clonotype turned up a few times. The chain employs TRBV28 and TRBJ2-5; TRBD1 aligns across 8 bases. From germline, CDR1 is MDHEN and CDR2 SYDVKM. V lost 7 bases, J lost 3 bases, and 7 bases stayed unmatched. The CDR3 spans 14 residues. This CDR3 reads CASKDRGGKETQYF. For the CDR3, the DNA is TGTGCCAGCAAAGACAGGGGAGGAAAAGAGACCCAGTACTTC.

This clonotype was recorded many times. The chain uses TRBV5-1 and TRBJ2-3; D not certain. Germline V gene data show CDR1 as SGHRS and CDR2 as YFSETQ. The V gene lost 5 bases and the J gene lost 0 bases, with 19 bases spanning the gap. The CDR3 has 17 amino acids. The CDR3 is CASSMRPPGSSTDTQYF. The CDR3 bases are TGCGCCAGCAGTATGCGGCCCCCCGGGTCGAGCACAGATACGCAGTATTTT.

This clonotype showed up just a few times. This sequence joins TRBV10-3 and TRBJ1-1; D gene ambiguous. CDR3 length: 16 amino acids. Trimming pared 3 bases from V and 2 bases from J, leaving 16 bases between. Germline assignment: CDR1 ENHRY and CDR2 SYGVKD. The DNA of the CDR3 is TGTGCCATCAGTGACCCCGGTGGGAGAGGAAACACTGAAGCTTTCTTT. Encoded protein: CAISDPGGRGNTEAFF.

V usage is TRBV5-1 and J usage is TRBJ2-5; 12 nucleotides line up with TRBD1. This CDR3 spans 15 amino acids. Germline trimming cut 4 bases from V and 5 bases from J; bases unmatched to any gene: 6. Looked up from germline, CDR1 is SGHRS and CDR2 is YFSETQ. The CDR3 loop reads CASSGTGGARETQYF. CDR3 DNA sequence: TGCGCCAGCAGCGGGACAGGGGGCGCGAGGGAGACCCAGTACTTC.

This clonotype has only a few counts. The genes are TRBV20-1 and TRBJ2-2; 8 positions agree with TRBD2. The CDR3 length is 16 residues. Germline values: CDR1 DFQATT, CDR2 SNEGSKA (reference sequence). V lost 6 bases to trimming and J lost 6 bases; unmatched junction nucleotides: 15. The CDR3 loop is CSAPMFAGRAPGELFF. For the CDR3, the DNA is TGCAGTGCCCCGATGTTTGCCGGGAGGGCCCCCGGGGAGCTGTTTTTT.

V is TRBV14 and J is TRBJ1-4, with a tentative D call TRBD1 (6 bases). Trimming took 1 base from V and 3 from J, leaving 15 bases between them. The CDR3 is made up of 17 amino acids. Germline CDR1 and CDR2: SGHDN and FVKESK. CDR3 DNA: TGTGCCAGCAGCCAAGTCACGGGGGGCGTGCCTAATGAAAAACTGTTTTTT. It translates to CASSQVTGGVPNEKLFF.

The table lists this clonotype with a count of one. The V gene is TRBV25-1, the J gene TRBJ2-1; D ambiguous. V was cut by 1 base and J by 7 bases, with 11 bases left in between. The CDR3 is 14 amino acids. In germline, CDR1 is MGHDK, CDR2 SYGVNS. The CDR3 region has the DNA TGTGCCAGCAGTGAATTTGTCACAGAGAATGAGCAGTTCTTC. Amino acid sequence: CASSEFVTENEQFF. Variable domain in full (rest from reference TRBV25-1 and TRBJ2-1): EADIYQTPRYLVIGTGKKITLECSQTMGHDKMYWYQQDPGMELHLIHYSYGVNSTEKGDLSSESTVSRIRTEHFPLTLESARPSHTSQYLCASSEFVTENEQFFGPGTRLTVL.

V usage is TRBV7-8 and J usage is TRBJ2-3; 8 bases match TRBD2. CDR1 is SGHVS and CDR2 is FQNEAQ in the germline V gene. J was trimmed by 4 bases and V by 1 base; bases with no gene match: 1. The CDR3 contains 14 residues. Here the CDR3 reads CASSLETSADTQYF. As DNA, the CDR3 is TGTGCCAGCAGCTTAGAGACTAGCGCAGATACGCAGTATTTT.